This T cell receptor beta chain emerged from a study of blood T cell repertoires in COVID-19. Study details: The samples span acute and convalescent COVID-19 from the United States, Italy and Spain. PBMCs, B-cell-depleted T cells, or T cells provided the cDNA or gDNA that made up the material.

This clone was seen ten or more times. Authors' processing steps: For nucleated cells, counts were estimated from reference gene primer amplification. Assay: immunoSEQ multiplex PCR; the TCRdb copy retains only in-frame clones and omits some. V and J calls and clone size come straight from that table; D and trimming were deduced from the DNA. The sample lists roughly 250,000 clones, 81% occurring once. The CDR3 extends over 18 amino acids. Germline assignment: CDR1 SGHTA and CDR2 FQGNSA. V gave up 5 bases and J gave up 1 base; unmatched junction bases: 12. The V and J genes are TRBV7-2 and TRBJ2-7, with 12 bases lining up with TRBD2. The source is a woman aged 60-75 years with active or convalescent COVID-19. What was sequenced was peripheral blood. Here the CDR3 reads CASSQASGGVAESYEQYF. Here the CDR3 DNA reads TGTGCCAGCAGCCAAGCTAGCGGGGGGGTTGCGGAGTCCTACGAGCAGTACTTC.